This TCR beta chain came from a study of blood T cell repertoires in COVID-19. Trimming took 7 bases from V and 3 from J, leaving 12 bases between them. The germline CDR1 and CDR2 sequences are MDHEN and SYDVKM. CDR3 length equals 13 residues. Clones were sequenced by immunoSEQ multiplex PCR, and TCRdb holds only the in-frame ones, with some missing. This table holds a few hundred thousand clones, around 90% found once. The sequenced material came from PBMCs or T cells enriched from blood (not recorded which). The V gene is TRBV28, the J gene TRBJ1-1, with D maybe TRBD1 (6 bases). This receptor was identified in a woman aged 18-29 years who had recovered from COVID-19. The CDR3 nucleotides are TGTGCCAGCAAGTGGGGGCCTGACACTGAAGCTTTCTTT. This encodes CASKWGPDTEAFF.